These 21 T cell receptor beta chains originate from one sample sequenced in a study of OX40 agonist ivuxolimab in advanced cancers. Sequencing used immunoSEQ multiplex PCR; TCRdb keeps in-frame clones, though not all of them. The sample contains 95,000 to 150,000 clones, more than 80% of which appear only once. The sample was CD4+ or CD8+ T cells sorted from blood, taken in a trial of the OX40 agonist ivuxolimab. The source of these receptors is an adult with an advanced solid tumor such as melanoma, head and neck, liver or kidney cancer.

The chain joins TRBV7-8 to TRBJ2-3; 7 bases match TRBD2. This CDR3 region has 17 residues. J was trimmed by 1 base and V by 5 bases; bases with no gene match: 12. In germline, CDR1 is SGHVS, CDR2 FQNEAQ. The CDR3 region is CASSSVTSPLGTDTQYF. As DNA, the CDR3 is TGTGCCAGCAGCAGCGTGACTAGCCCTCTTGGCACAGATACGCAGTATTTT.

CDR3 protein: CASSLGRTGELFF. For the CDR3, the DNA is TGTGCCAGCAGCTTAGGTAGAACCGGGGAGCTGTTTTTT. This chain joins TRBV11-2 and TRBJ2-2; D not certain. Per germline, CDR1 SGHAT and CDR2 FQNNGV. With 1 base removed from V and 5 bases from J, the gap between germline ends came to 5 bases. This CDR3 has 13 residues.

The chain combines TRBV25-1 with TRBJ2-7, with D possibly called TRBD1 or TRBD2 (5 bases each). Germline V gene sequence: CDR1 MGHDK, CDR2 SYGVNS. CDR3 length: 15 residues. V shed 4 bases and J shed 3 bases, with 16 bases lying between them. The chain's CDR3 is CASSGTGRPDYEQYF. DNA for the CDR3: TGTGCCAGCAGTGGGACGGGACGGCCAGACTACGAGCAGTACTTC.

The chain has TRBV7-2 and TRBJ1-2, with 7 nucleotides matching TRBD1. CDR1 and CDR2 (germline): SGHTA, FQGNSA. The CDR3 runs to 15 residues. The V segment lost 3 bases and the J segment 4 bases; nucleotides outside the gene matches: 8. CDR3 nucleotide sequence: TGTGCCAGCAGCTTCGAACAGGGGAAGAGCTATGGCTACACCTTC. It specifies CASSFEQGKSYGYTF. The full variable domain, rest sourced from reference TRBV7-2 and TRBJ1-2, is GAGVSQSPSNKVTEKGKDVELRCDPISGHTALYWYRQSLGQGLEFLIYFQGNSAPDKSGLPSDRFSAERTGGSVSTLTIQRTQQEDSAVYLCASSFEQGKSYGYTFGSGTRLTVV.

The chain combines TRBV11-2 with TRBJ2-5; D gene unclear. Germline CDR1 and CDR2: SGHAT and FQNNGV. V lost 3 bases and J 3 bases, leaving 11 bases between the germline ends. The CDR3 is 14 residues long. The DNA for the CDR3 is TGTGCCAGCAGCTTCGACACCTTAAAAGAGACCCAGTACTTC. As protein: CASSFDTLKETQYF.

This clone occurred once. The chain carries TRBV18 and TRBJ1-6; 7 bases match TRBD1. V trimming: 1 base; J trimming: 7 bases; junction bases outside the gene matches: 4. CDR3 length equals 15 residues. The germline V gene has CDR1 KGHSH and CDR2 LQKENI. CDR3 nucleotides: TGTGCCAGCTCACCACGAGGACAGGCAAATTCACCCCTCCACTTT. This translates into CASSPRGQANSPLHF.

V usage is TRBV18 and J usage is TRBJ1-1; D not certain. Trimming pared 1 base from V and 6 bases from J, leaving 6 bases between. The CDR3 totals 12 residues. Germline V gene sequence: CDR1 KGHSH, CDR2 LQKENI. The CDR3 DNA reads TGTGCCAGCTCACCACGCGAATCTGAAGCTTTCTTT. Translated, it gives CASSPRESEAFF.

Only a few counts were recorded for this clone. The sample carries other DNA sequences with the same CDR3. The rearrangement uses TRBV18 and TRBJ2-5, with D unresolved. This CDR3 is built from 13 residues. Trimming took 0 bases from V and 2 from J, leaving 4 bases between them. The germline V gene encodes CDR1 KGHSH and CDR2 LQKENI. Here the CDR3 DNA reads TGTGCCAGCTCACCACCACTTCAAGAGACCCAGTACTTC. Encoded protein: CASSPPLQETQYF.

This chain uses TRBV18 with TRBJ1-4; possible D gene TRBD1, 5 bases. From germline, CDR1 is KGHSH and CDR2 LQKENI. This CDR3 spans 14 amino acids. The ends were cut back, 3 bases at V and 8 bases at J, with 13 bases in the middle. CDR3 protein: CASSPGGIDEKLFF. DNA of the CDR3: TGTGCCAGCTCACCCGGGGGGATAGACGAAAAACTGTTTTTT.

V usage is TRBV28 and J usage is TRBJ1-6, with D uncertain. The CDR3 is made up of 15 amino acids. V lost 2 bases and J lost 0, with 5 bases in between. Looked up from germline, CDR1 is MDHEN and CDR2 is SYDVKM. The CDR3 region has the DNA TGTGCCAGCAGTTTACTTAGCTCCTATAATTCACCCCTCCACTTT. Translating it yields CASSLLSSYNSPLHF.

The chain combines TRBV9 with TRBJ2-7; 8 nucleotides match TRBD2. Losses at the gene ends were 0 bases for V and 0 bases for J; bases not matched to a gene: 5. The CDR3 length is 16 residues. Germline-derived CDR1 and CDR2 are SGDLS and YYNGEE. This CDR3 is CASSVGSGGTSYEQYF. The CDR3 DNA is TGTGCCAGCAGCGTAGGGAGCGGGGGAACCTCCTACGAGCAGTACTTC.

The chain uses TRBV28 and TRBJ1-2; no reliable D call. The V and J ends lost 5 bases and 4 bases respectively, with 5 bases between them. Germline CDR1 and CDR2: MDHEN and SYDVKM. The CDR3 totals 11 residues. CDR3 loop: CASSHSYGYTF. The CDR3 nucleotides are TGTGCCAGCAGTCACAGCTATGGCTACACCTTC.

The V call is TRBV7-2, the J call TRBJ2-3; D is unclear. The V gene's germline CDR1 is SGHTA and CDR2 FQGNSA. The CDR3 is made up of 13 amino acids. V dropped 4 bases and J dropped 2 bases, with 7 bases sitting between them. CDR3 sequence (DNA): TGTGCCAGCAGCTCCCTTAACACAGATACGCAGTATTTT. Its translation: CASSSLNTDTQYF. Complete variable domain (other parts from reference TRBV7-2 and TRBJ2-3): GAGVSQSPSNKVTEKGKDVELRCDPISGHTALYWYRQSLGQGLEFLIYFQGNSAPDKSGLPSDRFSAERTGGSVSTLTIQRTQQEDSAVYLCASSSLNTDTQYFGPGTRLTVL.

This clone was counted a single time. This rearrangement joins TRBV11-2 to TRBJ2-1, with 7 bases aligning to TRBD2. Looked up from germline, CDR1 is SGHAT and CDR2 is FQNNGV. The trim removed 5 bases at V and 7 bases at J, leaving 11 bases unmatched. The CDR3 covers 15 residues. DNA of the CDR3: TGTGCCAGCAGCCCTTGGGGACTAAAGTCTAATGAGCAGTTCTTC. Its translation: CASSPWGLKSNEQFF.

The V gene is TRBV5-1, the J gene TRBJ2-3, with D possibly matching TRBD2 (7 bases). This CDR3 is 15 amino acids long. Trimming left V 7 bases short and J 3 bases short, with 18 bases between. Looked up from germline, CDR1 is SGHRS and CDR2 is YFSETQ. CDR3 bases: TGCGCCAGCCAAGCTGGGGGGGCATTAACAGATACGCAGTATTTT. Encoded protein: CASQAGGALTDTQYF.

The rearrangement uses TRBV7-3 and TRBJ2-3; TRBD1 might be the D (5 bases). CDR3 length equals 12 residues. Germline CDR1 is SGHTA and CDR2 is FQGTGA. Trimming took off 5 bases at V and 5 bases at J, with 8 bases between the two ends. CDR3 sequence (DNA): TGTGCCAGCAGCCAGGGCGGAGATACGCAGTATTTT. Protein sequence: CASSQGGDTQYF.

This clone was counted once. V gene TRBV5-5 combines with J gene TRBJ1-5; D might be TRBD1 (5 bases). The V end lost 4 bases, the J end lost 5 bases, and 13 bases lay between the germline ends. This CDR3 is built from 14 residues. Germline V gene data show CDR1 as SGHKS and CDR2 as YYEKEE (reference sequence). The DNA of the CDR3 is TGTGCCAGCAGCACGCGGTGGGGGGATCAGCCCCAGCATTTT. Amino acids: CASSTRWGDQPQHF. Full variable domain (rest looked up from reference TRBV5-5 and TRBJ1-5): DAGVTQSPTHLIKTRGQQVTLRCSPISGHKSVSWYQQVLGQGPQFIFQYYEKEERGRGNFPDRFSARQFPNYSSELNVNALLLGDSALYLCASSTRWGDQPQHFGDGTRLSIL.

V gene TRBV10-3 combines with J gene TRBJ2-2; D uncertain. V was shortened by 5 bases and J by 6 bases, with 10 bases between the two germline ends. The germline V gene encodes CDR1 ENHRY and CDR2 SYGVKD. CDR3 length equals 13 residues. CDR3 amino acids: CAISTLVSGELFF. CDR3 bases: TGTGCCATCAGTACACTCGTATCCGGGGAGCTGTTTTTT.

The chain is built from TRBV18 and TRBJ2-7; no reliable D call. Germline V gives CDR1 KGHSH, CDR2 LQKENI. The V gene lost 0 bases and the J gene lost 0 bases, with 3 bases spanning the gap. The CDR3 runs to 13 residues. In nucleotides, the CDR3 is TGTGCCAGCTCACCACCTATCTCCTACGAGCAGTACTTC. It translates to CASSPPISYEQYF.

This chain uses TRBV4-1 with TRBJ1-4; no clear D. CDR1 is MGHRA, CDR2 YSYEKL, per germline. Trimming left V 1 base short and J 4 bases short, with 7 bases between. The CDR3 runs 14 residues. The CDR3 DNA sequence: TGCGCCAGCAGCCAAGGTCAGAGTAATGAAAAACTGTTTTTT. This sequence encodes CASSQGQSNEKLFF.

This sequence joins TRBV28 and TRBJ2-5, with 8 nucleotides matching TRBD1. The CDR3 extends over 13 amino acids. Germline V gives CDR1 MDHEN, CDR2 SYDVKM. After removal of 6 bases from V and 5 bases from J, the junction contained 5 bases not matched to a gene. The CDR3 protein is CASRPGGGETQYF. CDR3 DNA sequence: TGTGCCAGCAGGCCAGGGGGCGGGGAGACCCAGTACTTC.